This is a list of T cell receptor beta chains from one sample in a study of T cells in pancreatic ductal adenocarcinoma. This table comes from immunoSEQ multiplex PCR, and its TCRdb copy is limited to in-frame clones, with some not included. The sample records about 12,000 clones, roughly 89% being singletons. Material: PBMCs. These TCRs come from a human donor with pancreatic ductal adenocarcinoma. CDR3s include the opening cysteine and the closing phenylalanine or tryptophan. The D gene is left open where the match is weak. Size tells how often a clone was seen (once, few, many) or the class of an expanded clone, and some rows leave it out.

TRBV7-6,TRBJ2-5,NA,NA,TGTGCCAGCAGCCAGGACCCGTCGGAGACCCAGTACTTC,CASSQDPSETQYF
TRBV10-3,TRBJ2-5,TRBD2,NA,TGTGCCGCACAGGGCGGGGGGGAGACCCAGTACTTC,CAAQGGGETQYF
TRBV11-3,TRBJ2-7,TRBD1,NA,TGTGCCAGCAGCTCTGGACAGGGGGCCTACGAGCAGTACTTC,CASSSGQGAYEQYF
TRBV5-1,TRBJ2-6,NA,once,TGCGCCAGCAGCTTCAGCCAACTTGGGGCCAACGTCCTGACTTTC,CASSFSQLGANVLTF
TRBV6-1,TRBJ2-4,NA,few,TGTGCCAGCAGTGAAAAACAGGGACTAGCCAAAAACATTCAGTACTTC,CASSEKQGLAKNIQYF
TRBV9,TRBJ1-5,TRBD1,NA,TGTGCCAGCAGCCCGGGGACAGGAGCCCTTAATCAGCCCCAGCATTTT,CASSPGTGALNQPQHF
TRBV2,TRBJ2-1,TRBD1,NA,TGTGCCAGCAGTGAAGCGAACCCCTTTCTCCGGGACAGACTCCAGTTCTTC,CASSEANPFLRDRLQFF
TRBV6-6,TRBJ1-2,NA,NA,TGTGCCAGCAGACTAACACAGGGAGGCTATGGCTACACCTTC,CASRLTQGGYGYTF
TRBV28,TRBJ2-2,NA,NA,TGTGCCAGCAGTTTTGACGGGAGTATGGCCGGGGAGCTGTTTTTT,CASSFDGSMAGELFF
TRBV7-9,TRBJ2-5,NA,NA,TGTGCCAGCAGCTTAGGGGTAGAGACCCAGTACTTC,CASSLGVETQYF
TRBV7-3,TRBJ2-2,NA,NA,TGTGCCAGCAGCTTACATGGGGGGTCCACCGGGGAGCTGTTTTTT,CASSLHGGSTGELFF
TRBV5-5,TRBJ2-5,NA,once,TGTGCCAGCAGCTTGTGGTACAGGGAGGAAGAGACCCAGTACTTC,CASSLWYREEETQYF
TRBV4-3,TRBJ1-4,TRBD1,NA,TGCGCCAGCAGCGACAGGGCACCTAATGAAAAACTGTTTTTT,CASSDRAPNEKLFF
TRBV11-1,TRBJ1-1,NA,NA,TGTGCCAGCAGCCCCACTTTGGGGATTGAAGCTTTCTTT,CASSPTLGIEAFF
TRBV6-6,TRBJ1-1,NA,NA,TGTGCCAGCAGTTACTCGAAGGCCGTGAACACTGAAGCTTTCTTT,CASSYSKAVNTEAFF
TRBV7-9,TRBJ2-7,NA,NA,TGTGCCAGCAGCTTAGGAGAAGCCTACGAGCAGTACTTC,CASSLGEAYEQYF
TRBV18,TRBJ1-2,NA,NA,TGTGCCAGCTCACCCCCCGGGACATCAAACTATGGCTACACCTTC,CASSPPGTSNYGYTF
TRBV6-5,TRBJ2-7,NA,NA,TGTGCCAGCAGTCAAACCTACGAGCAGTACTTC,CASSQTYEQYF
TRBV6-6,TRBJ1-4,TRBD1,NA,TGTGCCAGCAGTTACCCGACAGGGAATAATGAAAAACTGTTTTTT,CASSYPTGNNEKLFF
TRBV5-1,TRBJ2-3,TRBD1,NA,TGCGCCAGCAGCTTGGCTGGACAGGGAGTCACAGATACGCAGTATTTT,CASSLAGQGVTDTQYF
TRBV5-1,TRBJ1-5,NA,NA,TGCGCCAGCAGCCAGAGACAGGCCGATCAGCCCCAGCATTTT,CASSQRQADQPQHF
TRBV25-1,TRBJ1-1,NA,NA,TGTGCCAGCAGTTACAATGAAGGCACTGAAGCTTTCTTT,CASSYNEGTEAFF